The 14 T cell receptor beta chains below come from one sample, sequenced in a study of shared clonotypes between healthy human individuals. Clones were sequenced by immunoSEQ multiplex PCR, and TCRdb holds only the in-frame ones, with some missing. The data show about 2 million clones, about 95% seen once. Terminally differentiated effector memory CD45RA+ cells were excluded from the naive CD8 cells, which were CD45RO-negative and positively selected for CCR7. The specimen was naive CD8+ T cells sorted from blood. The receptors derive from a man younger than 35 in good health.

The chain recombines TRBV9 with TRBJ2-3; TRBD2 aligns across 9 bases. The CDR3 totals 12 residues. Losses at the gene ends were 0 bases for V and 14 bases for J; bases not matched to a gene: 4. Germline loops: CDR1 SGDLS, CDR2 YYNGEE. Written as DNA, the CDR3 is TGTGCCAGCAGCGTAGGAGCGGGAGGACTGTATTTT. The encoded protein is CASSVGAGGLYF.

The chain has TRBV27 and TRBJ2-3, with D possibly called TRBD1 or TRBD2 (5 bases each). Germline-derived CDR1 and CDR2 are MNHEY and SMNVEV (reference sequence). Trimming pared 5 bases from V and 3 bases from J, leaving 21 bases between. This CDR3 region has 17 residues. This CDR3 reads CASSTIGLAGLTDTQYF. Written as DNA, the CDR3 is TGTGCCAGCAGTACGATAGGACTGGCAGGGTTGACAGATACGCAGTATTTT.

Concerning this clone itself: The identical CDR3 is also encoded by other nucleotide sequences in the sample. This rearrangement joins TRBV7-8 to TRBJ2-1; the D gene is possibly TRBD2 (5 bases). Germline values: CDR1 SGHVS, CDR2 FQNEAQ. The CDR3 length is 15 residues. The germline V and J ends were trimmed by 1 base and 4 bases, with 11 bases remaining between them. The CDR3 spells CASSLGQGLYNEQFF. DNA for the CDR3: TGTGCCAGCAGCTTAGGCCAAGGACTTTACAATGAGCAGTTCTTC.

This chain uses TRBV29-1 with TRBJ2-7; D remains unclear. CDR1 and CDR2 (germline): SQVTM, ANQGSEA. The CDR3 runs 14 residues. CDR3 in DNA: TGCTCGGTCGGTCAGGCAGATACTTCCTACGAGCAGTACTTC. It is translated as CSVGQADTSYEQYF.

On this clone: Other DNA sequences within the sample encode an identical CDR3. The chain couples TRBV30 to TRBJ2-5; TRBD1 might be the D (6 bases). V dropped 0 bases and J dropped 2 bases, with 7 bases sitting between them. The germline CDR1 and CDR2 sequences are GTSNPN and SVGIG (reference sequence). This CDR3 contains 13 residues. The CDR3: CAWSVGGQETQYF. The DNA for the CDR3 is TGTGCCTGGAGTGTAGGGGGACAAGAGACCCAGTACTTC. Based on the CDR3 plus reference TRBV30 and TRBJ2-5, the full variable domain is SQTIHQWPATLVQPVGSPLSLECTVEGTSNPNLYWYRQAAGRGLQLLFYSVGIGQISSEVPQNLSASRPQDRQFILSSKKLLLSDSGFYLCAWSVGGQETQYFGPGTRLLVL.

With respect to this clone: At the DNA level, this CDR3 is encoded by other sequences in the same sample as well. The J gene is TRBJ2-3, the V gene TRBV5-6; D is possibly TRBD1 (5 bases). V was pared by 0 bases and J by 1 base, with 12 bases between. This CDR3 has 16 amino acids. CDR1 SGHDT and CDR2 YYEEEE come from the germline V gene. The CDR3 nucleotides read TGTGCCAGCAGCTTGGCCCCAGGGTGGGGCACAGATACGCAGTATTTT. This sequence encodes CASSLAPGWGTDTQYF.

The genes are TRBV7-9 and TRBJ2-3, with a possible D match to TRBD2 (6 bases). CDR3 length: 15 amino acids. The germline V gene has CDR1 SEHNR and CDR2 FQNEAQ (reference sequence). The V end was cut by 0 bases, the J end by 5 bases, with 12 bases between. The CDR3 coding sequence is TGTGCCAGCAGCTTAGCGGAGGGGACCTTAGATACGCAGTATTTT. Residues: CASSLAEGTLDTQYF.

The chain joins TRBV6-5 to TRBJ1-1; TRBD1 is a possible D gene (6 bases). This CDR3 has 16 residues. Trimming left V 0 bases short and J 5 bases short, with 16 bases between. Germline lookup yields CDR1 MNHEY and CDR2 SVGAGI. For the CDR3, the DNA is TGTGCCAGCAGTTACTCGATGCAGGGGCTGGGAACTGAAGCTTTCTTT. It yields the protein CASSYSMQGLGTEAFF.

The chain employs TRBV6-6 and TRBJ1-5; perhaps TRBD1 as D (5 bases). CDR3 length equals 14 residues. V was pared by 2 bases and J by 6 bases, with 11 bases between. Germline CDR1 and CDR2: MNHNY and SVGAGI (reference sequence). The DNA of the CDR3 is TGTGCCAGCAGTTACATGGGGGAGGGTCAGCCCCAGCATTTT. Encoded protein: CASSYMGEGQPQHF.

The gene calls are TRBV5-1 and TRBJ1-1; D is undetermined. Per germline, CDR1 SGHRS and CDR2 YFSETQ. The V gene lost 2 bases and the J gene lost 1 base, with 9 bases spanning the gap. This CDR3 spans 14 amino acids. The CDR3 protein is CASSLTTANTEAFF. CDR3 in DNA: TGCGCCAGCAGCTTAACGACTGCGAACACTGAAGCTTTCTTT.

The chain joins TRBV4-3 to TRBJ2-1, with 9 bases aligning to TRBD2. Germline V gene sequence: CDR1 LGHNA, CDR2 YSLEER. V dropped 2 bases and J dropped 4; count of bases not matched to a gene: 9. The CDR3 totals 17 residues. The CDR3 reads CASSQSRSSGSYNEQFF. The CDR3 DNA is TGCGCCAGCAGCCAATCACGGAGTAGCGGGAGTTACAATGAGCAGTTCTTC.

The V call is TRBV14, the J call TRBJ2-7; 7 bases map to TRBD2. There are 16 residues in the CDR3. Germline CDR1 is SGHDN and CDR2 is FVKESK. V lost 0 bases and J lost 2; bases outside the gene matches: 7. CDR3 sequence reads: CASSQDFASGTYEQYF. Here the CDR3 DNA reads TGTGCCAGCAGCCAAGATTTCGCTAGCGGTACCTACGAGCAGTACTTC.

The J gene is TRBJ1-2, the V gene TRBV12-5; D not resolved. Per the germline V gene, CDR1 is LGHNT and CDR2 is FRNRAP. V lost 1 base to trimming and J lost 4 bases, with 10 bases between them. CDR3 length: 14 residues. For the CDR3, the DNA is TGTGCTAGTGGTTTGGAGGGCAGAGCCTATGGCTACACCTTC. As protein: CASGLEGRAYGYTF.

This chain connects TRBV7-8 to TRBJ2-7, with D tentatively TRBD1 or TRBD2 (5 bases each). This CDR3 has 18 residues. V was trimmed by 3 bases and J by 1 base, leaving 22 bases between them. From germline, CDR1 is SGHVS and CDR2 FQNEAQ. CDR3 region: CASSFRGGLTIVSYEQYF. The CDR3 nucleotides read TGTGCCAGCAGCTTCCGTGGGGGTCTGACAATAGTATCCTACGAGCAGTACTTC.